This entry lists 27 T cell receptor beta chains sequenced from one sample in a study of blood T cell repertoires in COVID-19. Sequencing was performed with immunoSEQ multiplex PCR; in TCRdb, only in-frame clones are kept and a portion is missing. The sample consists of 150,000 to 200,000 clones, under 80% of them appearing once. Sequencing input: PBMCs or T cells enriched from blood (not recorded which). The receptors were sampled from a woman in her 50s with acute COVID-19.

The CDR3 loop reads CASSISGGYEQYV. CDR3 DNA sequence: TGCGCCAGCAGTATTAGCGGGGGTTACGAGCAGTACGTC. The chain uses TRBV10-2 and TRBJ2-7; 9 bases are a match to TRBD2. CDR3 size: 13 residues. Germline assignment: CDR1 WSHSY and CDR2 SAAADI. Trimming at V came to 5 bases and at J to 4 bases, leaving 3 bases not matched to a gene.

CDR3 loop: CASNTESMGALLSGNTIYF. The CDR3 region has the DNA TGTGCCAGCAACACCGAGAGTATGGGAGCGCTCCTCTCTGGAAACACCATATATTTT. The rearrangement links TRBV7-9 to TRBJ1-3; D gene unclear. This CDR3 spans 19 amino acids. Germline V gene lookup returns CDR1 SEHNR and CDR2 FQNEAQ (reference sequence). V gave up 7 bases and J gave up 0 bases, with 25 bases separating them.

The V gene is TRBV4-2, the J gene TRBJ1-1; 7 nucleotides agree with TRBD1. The CDR3 consists of 17 residues. Germline assignment: CDR1 LGHNA and CDR2 YNFKEQ. With V trimmed by 1 base and J by 0 bases, 8 bases remained unmatched. CDR3 in DNA: TGTGCCAGCAGCCAAGGACAGGGTATGGGGGTGAACACTGAAGCTTTCTTT. Residues: CASSQGQGMGVNTEAFF.

The V call is TRBV28, the J call TRBJ1-4; the D gene is possibly TRBD1 (6 bases). CDR1 is MDHEN and CDR2 is SYDVKM in the germline V gene. CDR3 length: 14 amino acids. Trimming cost V 6 bases and J 3 bases, with 11 bases left between them. DNA of the CDR3: TGTGCCAGCAGAAAACAGGGCCCTAATGAAAAACTGTTTTTT. It codes for CASRKQGPNEKLFF.

This rearrangement joins TRBV15 to TRBJ1-1; no definite D call. Germline assignment: CDR1 LNHNV and CDR2 YYDKDF (reference sequence). The CDR3 totals 13 residues. Trimming took 1 base from V and 6 from J, leaving 9 bases between them. The CDR3 protein is CATSRGVAAEAFF. The CDR3 nucleotides are TGTGCCACCAGCAGAGGAGTAGCGGCTGAAGCTTTCTTT.

The chain carries TRBV11-2 and TRBJ2-3; TRBD2 agrees at 9 bases. Germline-derived CDR1 and CDR2 are SGHAT and FQNNGV. J was trimmed by 2 bases and V by 2 bases; bases with no gene match: 8. This CDR3 is 17 amino acids long. This CDR3 reads CASSLPLGGGATDTQYF. The DNA for the CDR3 is TGTGCCAGCAGCTTACCCCTTGGCGGGGGGGCCACAGATACGCAGTATTTT.

Turning to this clone: The same CDR3 is also encoded by other DNA sequences in this sample. The chain uses TRBV28 and TRBJ1-2, with a weak D call TRBD1 (5 bases). CDR1 and CDR2 from the germline V gene are MDHEN and SYDVKM. The CDR3 has 13 residues. V lost 2 bases and J lost 5, with 9 bases in between. CDR3 bases: TGTGCCAGCAGTTTAGTCACAGGTTATGGCTACACCTTC. Translating it yields CASSLVTGYGYTF.

V is TRBV7-2 and J is TRBJ1-4; D remains ambiguous. The CDR3 runs 13 residues. Germline V gene data show CDR1 as SGHTA and CDR2 as FQGNSA. With 4 bases removed from V and 5 bases from J, the gap between germline ends came to 8 bases. The CDR3 is CASSSVQNEKLFF. Here the CDR3 DNA reads TGTGCCAGCAGCTCGGTACAGAATGAAAAACTGTTTTTT. The whole variable domain, remainder taken from reference TRBV7-2 and TRBJ1-4, is GAGVSQSPSNKVTEKGKDVELRCDPISGHTALYWYRQSLGQGLEFLIYFQGNSAPDKSGLPSDRFSAERTGGSVSTLTIQRTQQEDSAVYLCASSSVQNEKLFFGSGTQLSVL.

V and J are TRBV11-2 and TRBJ2-6; 7 bases line up with TRBD2. CDR3 length equals 15 residues. The germline gives CDR1 SGHAT, CDR2 FQNNGV. Germline trimming cut 3 bases from V and 2 bases from J; bases unmatched to any gene: 1. CDR3 sequence reads: CASSFGGTGANVLTF. The CDR3 nucleotides read TGTGCCAGCAGCTTCGGGGGGACTGGGGCCAACGTCCTGACTTTC. Combining the CDR3 with reference TRBV11-2 and TRBJ2-6 gives the whole variable domain EAGVAQSPRYKIIEKRQSVAFWCNPISGHATLYWYQQILGQGPKLLIQFQNNGVVDDSQLPKDRFSAERLKGVDSTLKIQPAKLEDSAVYLCASSFGGTGANVLTFGAGSRLTVL.

The rearrangement links TRBV14 to TRBJ2-5, with D possibly matching TRBD2 (7 bases). This CDR3 spans 15 amino acids. Per germline, CDR1 SGHDN and CDR2 FVKESK. Deletions cut 3 bases from V and 9 bases from J, with 20 bases between. CDR3 in amino acids: CASSHGSGAGEAQYF. For the CDR3, the DNA is TGTGCCAGCAGCCATGGTTCAGGGGCGGGGGAGGCCCAGTACTTC. The whole variable domain, filled in from reference TRBV14 and TRBJ2-5, reads EAGVTQFPSHSVIEKGQTVTLRCDPISGHDNLYWYRRVMGKEIKFLLHFVKESKQDESGMPNNRFLAERTGGTYSTLKVQPAELEDSGVYFCASSHGSGAGEAQYFGPGTRLLVL.

The chain uses TRBV5-1 and TRBJ2-5; the D gene is possibly TRBD2 (6 bases). Per germline, CDR1 SGHRS and CDR2 YFSETQ. The CDR3 spans 14 residues. Trimming shortened V by 4 bases and J by 5 bases, and 15 bases separated the two germline ends. The CDR3 protein is CASSGGGGAETQYF. As DNA, the CDR3 is TGCGCCAGCAGCGGGGGAGGAGGGGCGGAGACCCAGTACTTC.

This clone showed up just a few times. The chain uses TRBV19 and TRBJ1-5, with D possibly matching TRBD1 (5 bases). CDR3 length: 14 amino acids. V gave up 6 bases and J gave up 0 bases, with 9 bases separating them. Germline V CDR1 and CDR2: LNHDA, SQIVND (reference sequence). Written as DNA, the CDR3 is TGTGCCAGTAGCGGACATAATAGCAATCAGCCCCAGCATTTT. This sequence encodes CASSGHNSNQPQHF.

This chain links TRBV6-5 with TRBJ2-2; 10 nucleotides agree with TRBD2. Germline V lookup: CDR1 MNHEY, CDR2 SVGAGI. This CDR3 is 16 amino acids long. The J segment lost 5 bases and the V segment lost 2 bases, leaving 5 bases of the junction unmatched. The CDR3: CASSYGLAVGTGELFF. CDR3 in DNA: TGTGCCAGCAGTTACGGACTAGCGGTGGGAACCGGGGAGCTGTTTTTT.

This clone was seen once. This rearrangement joins TRBV2 to TRBJ2-7, with 7 nucleotides matching TRBD2. Unmatched junction bases numbered 4, after V lost 2 bases and J lost 3 bases. The CDR3 is made up of 14 amino acids. The V gene's germline CDR1 is SNHLY and CDR2 FYNNEI. The CDR3 region has the DNA TGTGCCAGCAGTGAAAGGACTAGGGGCTACGAGCAGTACGTC. Encoded protein: CASSERTRGYEQYV.

V gene TRBV5-1 combines with J gene TRBJ1-1; D call uncertain. There are 15 residues in the CDR3. Trimming shortened V by 0 bases and J by 4 bases, and 13 bases separated the two germline ends. In germline, CDR1 is SGHRS, CDR2 YFSETQ. The CDR3 protein is CASSLGRLMSTEAFF. CDR3 bases: TGCGCCAGCAGCTTGGGAAGACTTATGAGCACTGAAGCTTTCTTT.

The genes are TRBV5-5 and TRBJ1-1; D unclear. The V end lost 4 bases, the J end lost 4 bases, and 8 bases lay between the germline ends. In germline, CDR1 is SGHKS, CDR2 YYEKEE (reference sequence). The CDR3 length is 12 residues. The CDR3 region is CASSPRLTEAFF. DNA of the CDR3: TGTGCCAGCAGCCCCCGACTCACTGAAGCTTTCTTT.

V and J are TRBV28 and TRBJ1-5, with 7 nucleotides matching TRBD1. CDR1 and CDR2 from the germline V gene are MDHEN and SYDVKM. The length of the CDR3 is 15 residues. Trimming took 5 bases from V and 0 from J; bases not matched to a gene: 4. The CDR3 protein is CASSRDRLSNQPQHF. The CDR3 nucleotides read TGTGCCAGCAGTCGGGACAGACTTAGCAATCAGCCCCAGCATTTT.

In this sample, this clone turned up once. The chain recombines TRBV6-5 with TRBJ2-2, with 9 bases identical to TRBD1. Germline V lookup: CDR1 MNHEY, CDR2 SVGAGI. The CDR3 has 15 amino acids. Trimming at V came to 6 bases and at J to 6 bases, leaving 8 bases not matched to a gene. CDR3 loop: CASSQQGAMSGELFF. The DNA for the CDR3 is TGTGCCAGCAGCCAACAGGGGGCGATGTCCGGGGAGCTGTTTTTT.

This sequence joins TRBV27 and TRBJ1-5; TRBD1 is a possible D gene (5 bases). With 4 bases removed from V and 6 bases from J, the gap between germline ends came to 13 bases. Germline loops: CDR1 MNHEY, CDR2 SMNVEV (reference sequence). The CDR3 covers 14 residues. The CDR3 protein is CASSYGRGGQPQHF. As DNA, the CDR3 is TGTGCCAGCAGTTATGGGCGGGGCGGTCAGCCCCAGCATTTT.

The chain recombines TRBV7-2 with TRBJ1-4; 11 nucleotides match TRBD1. There are 14 residues in the CDR3. Germline lookup yields CDR1 SGHTA and CDR2 FQGNSA. Trimming removed 5 bases from V and 10 bases from J; junction bases left unmatched: 6. This chain's CDR3 is CASSHGTGGGKLFF. Written as DNA, the CDR3 is TGTGCCAGCAGCCACGGGACAGGGGGAGGAAAACTGTTTTTT.

The rearrangement joins TRBV10-3 to TRBJ1-1; D uncertain. Looked up from germline, CDR1 is ENHRY and CDR2 is SYGVKD. The CDR3 extends over 13 amino acids. V was shortened by 7 bases and J by 3 bases, with 12 bases between the two germline ends. The DNA of the CDR3 is TGTGCCATCACCATGAGAGAGGACACTGAAGCTTTCTTT. This sequence encodes CAITMREDTEAFF.

Worth noting for this clone: At one end the junction does not follow the germline gene, possibly because of a read error. This sequence joins TRBV18 and TRBJ2-5; D possibly corresponds to TRBD1 (7 bases). In germline, CDR1 is KGHSH, CDR2 LQKENI. This CDR3 region has 16 residues. The chain's CDR3 is CASSPLRQGGQQTQYF. In DNA form, the CDR3 reads TGTGCCAGCTCACCGCTCCGACAGGGAGGCCAACAGACCCAGTACTTC.

This clone was detected once. V is TRBV14 and J is TRBJ2-5; D is unclear. The CDR3 has 11 amino acids. CDR1 and CDR2 from the germline V gene are SGHDN and FVKESK. The V and J ends lost 4 bases and 6 bases respectively, with 6 bases between them. The CDR3 DNA sequence: TGTGCCAGCAGCCCGGGTCAGACCCAGTACTTC. It encodes CASSPGQTQYF.

The gene calls are TRBV18 and TRBJ2-2; 11 bases map to TRBD1. The CDR3 contains 17 residues. V was clipped by 4 bases and J by 1 base; unmatched bases: 5. The germline gives CDR1 KGHSH, CDR2 LQKENI. The CDR3: CASSQGQGVLNTGELFF. The CDR3 DNA is TGTGCCAGCTCACAGGGACAGGGGGTACTGAACACCGGGGAGCTGTTTTTT.

The genes are TRBV19 and TRBJ2-3; TRBD1 matches at 9 bases. Germline assignment: CDR1 LNHDA and CDR2 SQIVND (reference sequence). CDR3 size: 16 residues. The ends lost 6 bases at V and 0 bases at J; junction bases unmatched: 7. DNA for the CDR3: TGTGCCAGTAGGGACAGGGGAATCAGTAGCACAGATACGCAGTATTTT. Amino acid sequence: CASRDRGISSTDTQYF.

The gene calls are TRBV7-9 and TRBJ1-2; 8 bases match TRBD1. After removal of 1 base from V and 11 bases from J, the junction contained 6 bases not matched to a gene. CDR3 size: 13 residues. The germline CDR1 and CDR2 sequences are SEHNR and FQNEAQ (reference sequence). The CDR3 protein is CASSLGFQGAYTF. For the CDR3, the DNA is TGTGCCAGCAGCTTAGGGTTCCAGGGGGCATACACCTTC. Combining the CDR3 with reference TRBV7-9 and TRBJ1-2 gives the whole variable domain DTGVSQNPRHKITKRGQNVTFRCDPISEHNRLYWYRQTLGQGPEFLTYFQNEAQLEKSRLLSDRFSAERPKGSFSTLEIQRTEQGDSAMYLCASSLGFQGAYTFGSGTRLTVV.

Written as DNA, the CDR3 is TGCGCCAGCAGCCAAGAACTGTTGCTAGCTGGAAACACCATATATTTT. Its translation: CASSQELLLAGNTIYF. J is TRBJ1-3 and V is TRBV4-1; no clear D. The CDR3 has 16 amino acids. Germline CDR1 reads MGHRA; CDR2 reads YSYEKL. V gave up 0 bases and J gave up 2 bases, with 11 bases separating them.